This TCR beta chain was observed in a study of blood T cell repertoires in COVID-19. The wider study: PBMCs, B-cell-depleted T cells, or T cells were the source of the cDNA or gDNA that made up the material.

This clone was counted a single time. Original processing notes: Estimation of nucleated cell counts was performed using reference gene primer amplification. TCRdb's table, derived via immunoSEQ multiplex PCR, lists solely in-frame clones and lacks some. V and J calls and clone size are given by that table; D and trimming were obtained from the DNA. The repertoire holds 30,000 to 40,000 clones, with 88% as singletons. The CDR3 loop spans 14 amino acids. Germline CDR1 and CDR2: MGHDK and SYGVNS. V lost 4 bases, J lost 9 bases, and 5 bases stayed unmatched. This sequence originates from a woman in her seventies with active COVID-19. The sample taken for sequencing was peripheral blood. This chain uses TRBV25-1 with TRBJ2-1; TRBD2 agrees at 11 bases. The CDR3 here is CASSVPGLAAEQFF. The CDR3 bases are TGTGCCAGCAGTGTTCCGGGACTAGCGGCTGAGCAGTTCTTC. The complete variable domain, with remaining parts taken from reference TRBV25-1 and TRBJ2-1, reads EADIYQTPRYLVIGTGKKITLECSQTMGHDKMYWYQQDPGMELHLIHYSYGVNSTEKGDLSSESTVSRIRTEHFPLTLESARPSHTSQYLCASSVPGLAAEQFFGPGTRLTVL.